The subject of this entry is one T cell receptor beta chain. What it recognizes is unknown. This sample was taken from a study of neurological immune-mediated disorders. Study-level results: The study found no CDR3 amino acid sequences shared by expanded clones across subjects, suggesting private repertoires in all groups. While HTLV-1-associated myelopathy showed the greatest TCR clonal expansion, multiple sclerosis showed the least, falling below healthy controls.

V shed 4 bases and J 9 bases; nucleotides not matched to a gene: 6. The CDR3 length is 14 residues. The germline V gene has CDR1 MGHRA and CDR2 YSYEKL. By 5'RACE with 10-nucleotide random UMIs, the cDNA was made. Over 170 million TCR-beta sequences, together covering 15-18 subjects, were produced by every individual sequencing run that was carried out. TCRdb reanalysed the 5' RACE reads using MiXCR and keeps one entry per CDR3 protein. The repertoire holds approximately 100,000 distinct CDR3 sequences, with 3.5% to 4% as singletons. The source is a young woman with multiple sclerosis. The chain has TRBV4-1 and TRBJ2-1; TRBD1 matches at 10 bases. Material: PBMCs. CDR3 nucleotide sequence: TGCGCCAGCAGCCCCGGGACAGGGGATTTTGAGCAGTTCTTC. It encodes CASSPGTGDFEQFF.